These 30 T cell receptor beta chains were all obtained from the same sample, sequenced in a study of OX40 agonist ivuxolimab in advanced cancers. Receptors were amplified or captured by the immunoSEQ multiplex PCR assay. Here the immuneACCESS table is served through TCRdb, limited to in-frame sequences with V and J called. Missing clones are a known gap in these copies; in checked studies unresolved V genes cover under half, and the rest lacks a known reason. This sample gives approximately 66,000 clones in total; 75% to 90% of them show up just once. The top ten clones comprise 0.8% to 1% of the sample. The sequencing used CD4+ or CD8+ T cells sorted from blood, collected in a trial of the OX40 agonist ivuxolimab. The receptor source for this set is an adult with an advanced solid tumor such as melanoma, head and neck, liver or kidney cancer.

The chain joins TRBV29-1 to TRBJ1-2; possibly TRBD1 for D (6 bases). The CDR3 covers 14 residues. Trimming pared 4 bases from V and 10 bases from J, leaving 22 bases between. Germline V gives CDR1 SQVTM, CDR2 ANQGSEA. The CDR3 region has the DNA TGCAGCGTTGGCCGGTGGGACATCTCAGTGGACTACACCTTC. It encodes CSVGRWDISVDYTF.

This chain uses TRBV25-1 with TRBJ1-6, with 10 bases that match TRBD1. The V and J ends lost 4 bases and 9 bases, in that order; junction bases with no gene match: 3. Germline V lookup: CDR1 MGHDK, CDR2 SYGVNS. The CDR3 runs 14 residues. CDR3 sequence: CASSGQGARSPLHF. In DNA form, the CDR3 reads TGTGCCAGCAGTGGACAGGGGGCGCGTTCACCCCTCCACTTT.

V gene TRBV27 combines with J gene TRBJ2-2; 11 nucleotides line up with TRBD1. There are 17 residues in the CDR3. After removal of 5 bases from V and 0 bases from J, the junction contained 5 bases not matched to a gene. The germline V gene encodes CDR1 MNHEY and CDR2 SMNVEV (reference sequence). The chain's CDR3 is CASSVVGQGANTGELFF. CDR3 nucleotides: TGTGCCAGCAGTGTTGTGGGACAGGGGGCGAACACCGGGGAGCTGTTTTTT.

This sequence joins TRBV7-8 and TRBJ1-5; D is undetermined. CDR3 length: 16 residues. Trimming cost V 4 bases and J 3 bases, with 16 bases left between them. CDR1 and CDR2 from the germline V gene are SGHVS and FQNEAQ. CDR3 nucleotides: TGTGCCAGCAGCTCCATACGGGGTCCACCCAATCAGCCCCAGCATTTT. It encodes CASSSIRGPPNQPQHF.

The chain has TRBV29-1 and TRBJ2-2, with D uncertain. CDR1 is SQVTM, CDR2 ANQGSEA, per germline. The CDR3 loop spans 12 amino acids. Trimming cost V 6 bases and J 6 bases, with 11 bases left between them. The DNA for the CDR3 is TGCAGCGTCCCTGGATTTCCCGGGGAGCTGTTTTTT. The encoded protein is CSVPGFPGELFF.

V is TRBV6-5 and J is TRBJ1-1, with D perhaps TRBD1 (5 bases). Germline CDR1 is MNHEY and CDR2 is SVGAGI. The CDR3 has 14 amino acids. Trimming removed 8 bases at V and 4 bases at J, with 17 bases between. In DNA, the CDR3 is TGTGCCAGCGGGCAAAGGGGACGGTCCACTGAAGCTTTCTTT. It is translated as CASGQRGRSTEAFF.

This clone was observed once. V and J are TRBV6-6 and TRBJ2-3; D possibly corresponds to TRBD2 (6 bases). Germline V gene data show CDR1 as MNHNY and CDR2 as SVGAGI (reference sequence). The CDR3 spans 16 residues. Trimming cost V 0 bases and J 7 bases, with 17 bases left between them. The CDR3 spells CASSYSPGVGGNTQYF. CDR3 coding DNA: TGTGCCAGCAGTTACTCGCCGGGAGTTGGGGGGAATACGCAGTATTTT.

Worth noting for this clone: Other DNA sequences in the same sample also yield this CDR3. The chain has TRBV7-9 and TRBJ2-1, with D uncertain. The germline V and J ends were trimmed by 1 base and 9 bases, with 7 bases remaining between them. The CDR3 has 12 residues. CDR1 and CDR2 from the germline V gene are SEHNR and FQNEAQ (reference sequence). CDR3 protein: CASSLDYREQFF. CDR3 in DNA: TGTGCCAGCAGCTTAGATTACCGTGAGCAGTTCTTC.

The V call is TRBV7-6, the J call TRBJ2-3; 12 bases map to TRBD2. V lost 4 bases to trimming and J lost 5 bases; unmatched junction nucleotides: 10. The CDR3 spans 17 residues. Germline V gives CDR1 SGHVS, CDR2 FNYEAQ. The CDR3 DNA sequence: TGTGCCAGCAGCTCTCCCCTAGCGGGGGGGCCCAGAGATACGCAGTATTTT. Its protein product is CASSSPLAGGPRDTQYF.

The chain couples TRBV6-5 to TRBJ1-3; no clear D gene. Germline loops: CDR1 MNHEY, CDR2 SVGAGI. V lost 2 bases to trimming and J lost 2 bases, with 10 bases between them. The CDR3 totals 15 residues. CDR3 sequence reads: CASSYQLAAGNTIYF. In nucleotides, the CDR3 is TGTGCCAGCAGTTACCAACTGGCGGCTGGAAACACCATATATTTT.

The V gene is TRBV6-6, the J gene TRBJ1-4, with a possible D match to TRBD1 (5 bases). Trimming removed 3 bases from V and 4 bases from J, with 12 bases in between. This CDR3 region has 15 residues. Germline V gene sequence: CDR1 MNHNY, CDR2 SVGAGI (reference sequence). The CDR3 region has the DNA TGTGCCAGCAGTTATGGGACGGGAGTTAATGAAAAACTGTTTTTT. This codes for CASSYGTGVNEKLFF.

The chain uses TRBV28 and TRBJ1-4, with 8 bases lining up with TRBD1. CDR1 MDHEN and CDR2 SYDVKM come from the germline V gene. After removal of 5 bases from V and 3 bases from J, the junction contained 8 bases not matched to a gene. There are 16 residues in the CDR3. CDR3: CASSPRTGRANEKLFF. Written as DNA, the CDR3 is TGTGCCAGCAGTCCTCGGACAGGGCGGGCTAATGAAAAACTGTTTTTT. Using reference TRBV28 and TRBJ1-4 for the parts outside the CDR3, the full variable domain is DVKVTQSSRYLVKRTGEKVFLECVQDMDHENMFWYRQDPGLGLRLIYFSYDVKMKEKGDIPEGYSVSREKKERFSLILESASTNQTSMYLCASSPRTGRANEKLFFGSGTQLSVL.

In its sample, this clone was seen a few times. This chain joins TRBV7-2 and TRBJ1-5; the D is unclear. Trimming left V 0 bases short and J 7 bases short, with 10 bases between. Germline V gene data show CDR1 as SGHTA and CDR2 as FQGNSA. This CDR3 spans 14 amino acids. Here the CDR3 reads CASSLAGALQPQHF. CDR3 DNA: TGTGCCAGCAGCTTAGCGGGAGCGTTGCAGCCCCAGCATTTT.

This clone was seen only once. The J gene is TRBJ1-5, the V gene TRBV6-4, with TRBD1 matching 10 bases. The CDR3 is 14 residues long. Germline V gives CDR1 MRHNA, CDR2 SNTAGT. V trimming: 6 bases; J trimming: 9 bases; junction bases outside the gene matches: 8. The DNA of the CDR3 is TGTGCCAGCAGACCTCGGGACAGGGGTGGGCCCCAGCATTTT. Residues: CASRPRDRGGPQHF.

The chain uses TRBV5-6 and TRBJ1-2, with D tentatively TRBD1 (5 bases). Germline V gene lookup returns CDR1 SGHDT and CDR2 YYEEEE. Trimming removed 0 bases at V and 8 bases at J, with 11 bases between. This CDR3 is 13 amino acids long. CDR3 DNA sequence: TGTGCCAGCAGCTTGGCCGGGGGTCCCGGCTACACCTTC. This sequence encodes CASSLAGGPGYTF.

This sequence joins TRBV5-5 and TRBJ1-2; D ambiguous. The CDR3 spans 13 residues. The germline gives CDR1 SGHKS, CDR2 YYEKEE (reference sequence). The ends were cut back, 4 bases at V and 1 base at J, with 8 bases in the middle. As DNA, the CDR3 is TGTGCCAGCAGCCCAACCCATAACTATGGCTACACCTTC. This translates into CASSPTHNYGYTF.

The V and J genes are TRBV7-2 and TRBJ1-2, with no clear D. V was trimmed by 4 bases and J by 4 bases, leaving 4 bases between them. Germline V gives CDR1 SGHTA, CDR2 FQGNSA. This CDR3 comprises 11 residues. CDR3 in DNA: TGTGCCAGCAGCTCCTTCTATGGCTACACCTTC. Its protein is CASSSFYGYTF.

This chain connects TRBV11-2 to TRBJ1-1; D possibly corresponds to TRBD1 (6 bases). This CDR3 contains 13 residues. Trimming took 1 base from V and 8 from J, leaving 11 bases between them. Germline CDR1 SGHAT, CDR2 FQNNGV. The CDR3 loop is CASSLVGGLEAFF. DNA of the CDR3: TGTGCCAGCAGCTTAGTAGGGGGGTTAGAAGCTTTCTTT.

The CDR3 sequence: CASSYAGAQYYGYTF. DNA for the CDR3: TGTGCCAGCAGTTACGCGGGGGCCCAATACTATGGCTACACCTTC. V is TRBV6-6 and J is TRBJ1-2; D might be TRBD1 (6 bases). From germline, CDR1 is MNHNY and CDR2 SVGAGI (reference sequence). V was trimmed by 2 bases and J by 3 bases, leaving 13 bases between them. The CDR3 is made up of 15 amino acids.

V is TRBV5-1 and J is TRBJ1-1; the D gene is possibly TRBD1 (6 bases). The V gene lost 2 bases and the J gene lost 1 base, with 12 bases spanning the gap. The CDR3 is 15 amino acids. Germline V gene lookup returns CDR1 SGHRS and CDR2 YFSETQ. The CDR3 loop reads CASSFGGQPNTEAFF. The CDR3 DNA reads TGCGCCAGCAGCTTTGGTGGACAGCCGAACACTGAAGCTTTCTTT. Full variable domain (rest looked up from reference TRBV5-1 and TRBJ1-1): KAGVTQTPRYLIKTRGQQVTLSCSPISGHRSVSWYQQTPGQGLQFLFEYFSETQRNKGNFPGRFSGRQFSNSRSEMNVSTLELGDSALYLCASSFGGQPNTEAFFGQGTRLTVV.

The V and J genes are TRBV11-1 and TRBJ1-1, with a weak D call TRBD1 (6 bases). V was clipped by 1 base and J by 10 bases, with 10 bases between them. The germline V gene encodes CDR1 SGHAT and CDR2 FQDESV (reference sequence). CDR3 length: 12 residues. This chain's CDR3 is CASSLGGAGAFF. In DNA, the CDR3 is TGTGCCAGCAGCTTAGGGGGGGCCGGAGCTTTCTTT.

Concerning this clone: This same CDR3 is encoded by further DNA sequences in the sample. The chain combines TRBV11-3 with TRBJ2-1, with TRBD2 matching over 10 bases. V lost 2 bases to trimming and J lost 5 bases; unmatched junction nucleotides: 18. Per germline, CDR1 SGHNT and CDR2 YENEEA. The CDR3 loop spans 20 amino acids. The CDR3 nucleotides read TGTGCCAGCAGCTTATCGTCGTCGGCCTGGGCTAGCGGGAGTCACAATGAGCAGTTCTTC. Protein product: CASSLSSSAWASGSHNEQFF.

The chain combines TRBV10-3 with TRBJ2-7; unclear D gene. This CDR3 is 14 amino acids long. CDR1 is ENHRY, CDR2 SYGVKD, per germline. Between the trimmed V and J ends, which lost 0 bases and 3 bases, there was a span of 9 bases. Written as DNA, the CDR3 is TGTGCCATCAGTGAGTCAGGATTCGGCTACGAGCAGTACTTC. Protein product: CAISESGFGYEQYF.

This clone came up once. The chain joins TRBV18 to TRBJ1-1; TRBD1 agrees at 10 bases. V lost 4 bases to trimming and J lost 4 bases; unmatched junction nucleotides: 6. Germline V gene sequence: CDR1 KGHSH, CDR2 LQKENI. The CDR3 has 15 residues. CDR3 bases: TGTGCCAGCTCACGAGACAGGGGGCGAGGCACTGAAGCTTTCTTT. Residues: CASSRDRGRGTEAFF.

This chain links TRBV18 with TRBJ1-2; D is perhaps TRBD1 (6 bases). Per germline, CDR1 KGHSH and CDR2 LQKENI. The V end was cut by 6 bases, the J end by 0 bases, with 8 bases between. The CDR3 covers 13 residues. Here the CDR3 DNA reads TGTGCCAGCTCCGGGACAACTAACTATGGCTACACCTTC. Translated, it gives CASSGTTNYGYTF. Supplemented by reference TRBV18 and TRBJ1-2, the full variable domain reads NAGVMQNPRHLVRRRGQEARLRCSPMKGHSHVYWYRQLPEEGLKFMVYLQKENIIDESGMPKERFSAEFPKEGPSILRIQQVVRGDSAAYFCASSGTTNYGYTFGSGTRLTVV.

This chain joins TRBV18 and TRBJ2-3, with 8 positions matching TRBD2. This CDR3 contains 17 residues. V lost 2 bases to trimming and J lost 0 bases; unmatched junction nucleotides: 7. Per the germline V gene, CDR1 is KGHSH and CDR2 is LQKENI. DNA of the CDR3: TGTGCCAGCTCACCAGGGGCTAGCGGGTACAGCACAGATACGCAGTATTTT. This codes for CASSPGASGYSTDTQYF. The full variable domain, its missing parts supplied by reference TRBV18 and TRBJ2-3, is NAGVMQNPRHLVRRRGQEARLRCSPMKGHSHVYWYRQLPEEGLKFMVYLQKENIIDESGMPKERFSAEFPKEGPSILRIQQVVRGDSAAYFCASSPGASGYSTDTQYFGPGTRLTVL.

The count of this clone is one. The chain carries TRBV7-9 and TRBJ2-3, with 13 bases matching TRBD2. V lost 5 bases and J lost 5; bases outside the gene matches: 10. CDR1 is SEHNR, CDR2 FQNEAQ, per germline (reference sequence). The CDR3 loop spans 17 amino acids. CDR3 nucleotides: TGTGCCAGCAGCCCCGCCACTAGCGGGGGGGCCGGAGATACGCAGTATTTT. Translating it yields CASSPATSGGAGDTQYF.

This clone was observed a single time. The chain has TRBV7-8 and TRBJ1-4; no clear D. Deletions cut 4 bases from V and 0 bases from J, with 6 bases between. CDR1 is SGHVS, CDR2 FQNEAQ, per germline. This CDR3 comprises 14 residues. This CDR3 reads CASSSVATNEKLFF. The DNA of the CDR3 is TGTGCCAGCAGCTCGGTAGCAACTAATGAAAAACTGTTTTTT.

The V and J genes are TRBV2 and TRBJ2-3, with D possibly TRBD1 on 6 matching bases. This CDR3 comprises 14 residues. V lost 4 bases to trimming and J lost 2 bases, with 10 bases between them. Germline V gene sequence: CDR1 SNHLY, CDR2 FYNNEI. The CDR3 is CASSGQALTDTQYF. As DNA, the CDR3 is TGTGCCAGCAGTGGACAGGCCCTCACAGATACGCAGTATTTT.

The V call is TRBV5-1, the J call TRBJ1-4; 10 positions match TRBD1. The CDR3 loop spans 19 amino acids. V lost 4 bases and J lost 1; bases outside the gene matches: 13. Germline V gene lookup returns CDR1 SGHRS and CDR2 YFSETQ. CDR3 region: CASSRIPGQGIVTNEKLFF. In DNA, the CDR3 is TGCGCCAGCAGCAGAATCCCGGGACAGGGGATAGTAACTAATGAAAAACTGTTTTTT.